A single sample gave rise to the 19 T cell receptor beta chains below, sequenced in a study of response to subunit inactivated influenza vaccine. Using its own MiXCR run on the RT-PCR reads, TCRdb lists one record per CDR3 protein. The sample lists some 500,000 distinct CDR3 sequences; approximately 15% were seen once. The sample consisted of CD4+ T cells sorted from PBMCs, taken about 24 months after vaccination. These receptors originate from a man between 50 and 69 years old who received an inactivated influenza vaccine.

The count of this clonotype is one. The chain couples TRBV5-5 to TRBJ2-1; 10 bases fit TRBD2. This CDR3 has 17 residues. Looked up from germline, CDR1 is SGHKS and CDR2 is YYEKEE (reference sequence). Losses at the gene ends were 0 bases for V and 4 bases for J; bases not matched to a gene: 7. The CDR3 DNA sequence: TGTGCCAGCAGCTTGGCCACTAGCGGGGAGTTTTACAATGAGCAGTTCTTC. It specifies CASSLATSGEFYNEQFF.

V is TRBV5-1 and J is TRBJ1-1; tentative D call: TRBD1 (6 bases). Germline assignment: CDR1 SGHRS and CDR2 YFSETQ. This CDR3 region has 14 residues. The V end lost 1 base, the J end lost 3 bases, and 10 bases lay between the germline ends. The CDR3 is CASSLLSGDTEAFF. The CDR3 DNA follows: TGCGCCAGCAGCTTGTTGTCAGGGGACACTGAAGCTTTCTTT. Full variable domain (missing parts from reference TRBV5-1 and TRBJ1-1): KAGVTQTPRYLIKTRGQQVTLSCSPISGHRSVSWYQQTPGQGLQFLFEYFSETQRNKGNFPGRFSGRQFSNSRSEMNVSTLELGDSALYLCASSLLSGDTEAFFGQGTRLTVV.

This clonotype was seen a handful of times. The chain recombines TRBV7-8 with TRBJ2-1; the D gene is possibly TRBD1 (5 bases). Germline V CDR1 and CDR2: SGHVS, FQNEAQ. CDR3 length: 16 residues. Between the trimmed V and J ends, which lost 2 bases and 7 bases, there was a span of 18 bases. The chain's CDR3 is CASSLRGRTIVNEQFF. CDR3 DNA sequence: TGTGCCAGCAGCTTAAGGGGCAGGACAATTGTTAATGAGCAGTTCTTC.

This clonotype showed up just a few times. DNA of the CDR3: TGCAGCGTTGGCGGCAGCTCGCCAGAGACCCAGTACTTC. Translated: CSVGGSSPETQYF. The gene calls are TRBV29-1 and TRBJ2-5; no reliable D call. Germline V gene sequence: CDR1 SQVTM, CDR2 ANQGSEA. Between the trimmed V and J ends, which lost 4 bases and 4 bases, there was a span of 13 bases. The CDR3 has 13 residues.

This clonotype appeared a few times. This chain connects TRBV12-3 or TRBV12-4 to TRBJ2-3; 12 nucleotides agree with TRBD2. This CDR3 is built from 17 residues. The ends lost 6 bases at V and 2 bases at J; junction bases unmatched: 9. CDR3 protein: CASRPGLAGPTTDTQYF. In nucleotides, the CDR3 is TGTGCCAGCAGGCCGGGACTAGCGGGTCCTACCACAGATACGCAGTATTTT.

CDR3 bases: TGCAGTGCTGTTCAGTTGAATTCACCCCTCCACTTT. This translates into CSAVQLNSPLHF. The chain uses TRBV20-1 and TRBJ1-6; D is unclear. This CDR3 is 12 amino acids long. V was clipped by 5 bases and J by 7 bases, with 9 bases between them. Germline CDR1 and CDR2: DFQATT and SNEGSKA (reference sequence).

This clonotype was detected ten times or more. CDR3 residues: CASSLEPGLAFNEQFF. CDR3 DNA sequence: TGTGCCAGCAGCTTAGAACCGGGACTAGCTTTCAATGAGCAGTTCTTC. The genes are TRBV7-2 and TRBJ2-1; the match to TRBD2 covers 9 bases. Germline V CDR1 and CDR2: SGHTA, FQGNSA. The CDR3 has 16 residues. Trimming took 1 base from V and 6 from J; bases not matched to a gene: 7.

This clonotype was found once. The V gene is TRBV20-1, the J gene TRBJ1-5; the D is unclear. Germline V gene lookup returns CDR1 DFQATT and CDR2 SNEGSKA (reference sequence). V lost 6 bases and J lost 6, with 15 bases in between. This CDR3 spans 13 amino acids. The CDR3: CSAASEFGQPQHF. CDR3 nucleotides: TGCAGTGCAGCATCGGAGTTCGGTCAGCCCCAGCATTTT.

This clonotype was detected once. The genes are TRBV7-2 and TRBJ2-3; possibly TRBD1 for D (6 bases). Trimming took 2 bases from V and 2 from J, leaving 8 bases between them. In germline, CDR1 is SGHTA, CDR2 FQGNSA. This CDR3 is built from 14 residues. The CDR3 region has the DNA TGTGCCAGCAGCTTATTGGGGGCCACAGATACGCAGTATTTT. Residues: CASSLLGATDTQYF.

This rearrangement joins TRBV3-1 to TRBJ1-5; D may be TRBD1 (5 bases). The CDR3 loop spans 15 amino acids. The V and J ends lost 3 bases and 0 bases respectively, with 9 bases between them. In germline, CDR1 is LGHDT, CDR2 YNNKEL (reference sequence). CDR3 in DNA: TGTGCCAGCAGCCAGGGGGGTTATAGCAATCAGCCCCAGCATTTT. Translating it yields CASSQGGYSNQPQHF.

In regard to this clonotype: Germline and junction disagree at one end, which may indicate a read error. The genes are TRBV5-4 and TRBJ2-3, with 14 bases identical to TRBD2. Germline assignment: CDR1 SGHNT and CDR2 YYREEE (reference sequence). CDR3 length equals 16 residues. The CDR3, as DNA: TGTGCCAGCAGCTTGGATCCGGGACAAAAGACTAGCGGGAGGGCCTTT. Protein product: CASSLDPGQKTSGRAF.

The CDR3 bases are TGTGCCAGCAGTTATCCGGGACTAGTCTACGAGCAGTACTTC. This gives the protein CASSYPGLVYEQYF. The V gene is TRBV6-2 or TRBV6-3, the J gene TRBJ2-7, with TRBD2 matching 8 bases. V lost 3 bases and J lost 3; bases outside the gene matches: 4. Germline loops: CDR1 MNHEY, CDR2 SVGEGT. This CDR3 is 14 amino acids long.

The CDR3 protein is CASNPGLVKTGELFF. CDR3 coding DNA: TGTGCCAGCAACCCGGGACTAGTAAAGACCGGGGAGCTGTTTTTT. The V and J genes are TRBV6-2 or TRBV6-3 and TRBJ2-2, with 8 nucleotides matching TRBD2. J gave up 5 bases and V 7 bases, and 9 bases lay outside the gene matches. CDR3 length equals 15 residues. Per the germline V gene, CDR1 is MNHEY and CDR2 is SVGEGT.

This rearrangement joins TRBV7-6 to TRBJ1-2, with 7 nucleotides matching TRBD1. Germline V gene lookup returns CDR1 SGHVS and CDR2 FNYEAQ. This CDR3 comprises 16 residues. V lost 5 bases and J lost 5; bases outside the gene matches: 14. CDR3 nucleotide sequence: TGTGCCAGCAGCCCAAACGGACAGGTCTCCATGTATGGCTACACCTTC. This encodes CASSPNGQVSMYGYTF.

This clonotype was picked up a small number of times. V usage is TRBV20-1 and J usage is TRBJ2-1; 8 bases are a match to TRBD2. The germline CDR1 and CDR2 sequences are DFQATT and SNEGSKA (reference sequence). The CDR3 length is 16 residues. The V segment lost 4 bases and the J segment 4 bases; nucleotides outside the gene matches: 12. The CDR3 DNA reads as TGCAGTGCTACAAACAAGGAGCGGGAGTGGTACAATGAGCAGTTCTTC. Protein: CSATNKEREWYNEQFF.

The rearrangement uses TRBV20-1 and TRBJ2-1; tentatively, D is TRBD2 (6 bases). Germline values: CDR1 DFQATT, CDR2 SNEGSKA (reference sequence). The CDR3 is made up of 14 amino acids. Trimming shortened V by 0 bases and J by 9 bases, and 15 bases separated the two germline ends. The CDR3 region is CSARDLTSLLEQFF. CDR3 DNA: TGCAGTGCTAGAGATCTTACTAGCCTTCTTGAGCAGTTCTTC.

The gene calls are TRBV7-2 and TRBJ2-7; 7 positions agree with TRBD2. This CDR3 region has 14 residues. The V gene end was trimmed by 4 bases and the J gene end by 3 bases; junction bases not matched to a gene: 6. CDR1 is SGHTA, CDR2 FQGNSA, per germline. In DNA, the CDR3 is TGTGCCAGCAGCTCGCGCGCGGGGGACTACGAGCAGTACTTC. As protein: CASSSRAGDYEQYF. The complete variable domain, with remaining parts taken from reference TRBV7-2 and TRBJ2-7, reads GAGVSQSPSNKVTEKGKDVELRCDPISGHTALYWYRQSLGQGLEFLIYFQGNSAPDKSGLPSDRFSAERTGGSVSTLTIQRTQQEDSAVYLCASSSRAGDYEQYFGPGTRLTVT.

Only a few counts were recorded for this clonotype. The chain couples TRBV2 to TRBJ2-3, with D hard to call. Trimming cost V 7 bases and J 6 bases, with 11 bases left between them. The CDR3 totals 12 residues. Looked up from germline, CDR1 is SNHLY and CDR2 is FYNNEI. CDR3 in amino acids: CASTPARDTQYF. CDR3 in DNA: TGTGCCAGCACCCCCGCCCGGGATACGCAGTATTTT.

The V gene is TRBV20-1, the J gene TRBJ1-1; 9 nucleotides agree with TRBD1. Germline CDR1 DFQATT, CDR2 SNEGSKA (reference sequence). Germline trimming cut 3 bases from V and 4 bases from J; bases unmatched to any gene: 3. The CDR3 spans 13 residues. CDR3 nucleotide sequence: TGCAGTGCTAGCCGGGACAGGGTCACTGAAGCTTTCTTT. The encoded protein is CSASRDRVTEAFF.